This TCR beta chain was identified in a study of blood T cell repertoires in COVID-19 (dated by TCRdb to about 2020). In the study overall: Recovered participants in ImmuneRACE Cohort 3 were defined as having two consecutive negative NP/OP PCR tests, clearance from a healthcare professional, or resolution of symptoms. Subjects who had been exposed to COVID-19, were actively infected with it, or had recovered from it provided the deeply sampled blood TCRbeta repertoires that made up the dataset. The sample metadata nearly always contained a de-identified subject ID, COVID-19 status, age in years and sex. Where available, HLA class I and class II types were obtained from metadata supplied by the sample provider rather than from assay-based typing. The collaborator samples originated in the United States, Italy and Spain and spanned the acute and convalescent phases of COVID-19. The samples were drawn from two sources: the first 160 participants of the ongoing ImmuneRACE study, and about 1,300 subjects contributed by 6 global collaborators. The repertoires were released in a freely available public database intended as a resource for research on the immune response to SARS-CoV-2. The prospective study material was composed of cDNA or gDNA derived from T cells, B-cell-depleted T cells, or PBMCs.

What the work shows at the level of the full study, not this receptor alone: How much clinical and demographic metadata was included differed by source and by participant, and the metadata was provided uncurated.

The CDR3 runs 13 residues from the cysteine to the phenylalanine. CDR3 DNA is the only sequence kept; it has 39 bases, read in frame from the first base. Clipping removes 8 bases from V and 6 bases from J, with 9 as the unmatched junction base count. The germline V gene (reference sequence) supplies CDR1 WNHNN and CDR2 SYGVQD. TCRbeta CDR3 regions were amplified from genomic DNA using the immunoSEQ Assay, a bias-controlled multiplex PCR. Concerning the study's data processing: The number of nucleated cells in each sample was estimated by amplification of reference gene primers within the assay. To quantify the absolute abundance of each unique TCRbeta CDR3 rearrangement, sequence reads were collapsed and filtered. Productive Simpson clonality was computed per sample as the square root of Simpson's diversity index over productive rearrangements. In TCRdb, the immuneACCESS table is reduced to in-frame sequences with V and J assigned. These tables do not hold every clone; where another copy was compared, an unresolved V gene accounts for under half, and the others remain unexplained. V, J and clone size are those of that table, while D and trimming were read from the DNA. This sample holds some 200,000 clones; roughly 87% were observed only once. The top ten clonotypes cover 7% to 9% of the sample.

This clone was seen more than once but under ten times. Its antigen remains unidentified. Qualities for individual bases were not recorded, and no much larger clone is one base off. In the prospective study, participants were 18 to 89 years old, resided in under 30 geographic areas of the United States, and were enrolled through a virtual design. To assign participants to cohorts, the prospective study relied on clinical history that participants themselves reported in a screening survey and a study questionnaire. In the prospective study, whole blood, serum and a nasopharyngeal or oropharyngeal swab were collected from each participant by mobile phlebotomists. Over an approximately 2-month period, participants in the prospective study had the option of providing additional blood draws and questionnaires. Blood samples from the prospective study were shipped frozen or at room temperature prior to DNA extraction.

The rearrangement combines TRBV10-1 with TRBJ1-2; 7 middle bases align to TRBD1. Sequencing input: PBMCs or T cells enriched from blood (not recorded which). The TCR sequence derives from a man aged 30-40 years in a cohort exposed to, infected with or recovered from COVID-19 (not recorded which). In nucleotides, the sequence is TGCGCCAGCGCCCCGACAGGGTTTCATGGCTACACCTTC. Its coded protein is CASAPTGFHGYTF.